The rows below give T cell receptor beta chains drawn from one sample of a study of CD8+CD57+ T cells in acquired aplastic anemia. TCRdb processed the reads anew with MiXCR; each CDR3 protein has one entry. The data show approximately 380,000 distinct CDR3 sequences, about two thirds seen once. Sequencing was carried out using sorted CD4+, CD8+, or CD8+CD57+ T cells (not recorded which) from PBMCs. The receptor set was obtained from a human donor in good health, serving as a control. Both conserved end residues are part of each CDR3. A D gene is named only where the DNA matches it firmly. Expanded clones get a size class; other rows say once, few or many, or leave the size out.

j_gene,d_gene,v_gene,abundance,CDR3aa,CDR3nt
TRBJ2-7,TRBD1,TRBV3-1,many,CASSQDRRTGREQYF,TGTGCCAGCAGCCAAGATAGACGGACAGGACGCGAGCAGTACTTC
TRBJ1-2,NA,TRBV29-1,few,CSSFSSGYGYTF,TGCAGCAGTTTTTCCTCAGGATATGGCTACACCTTC
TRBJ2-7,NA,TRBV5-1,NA,CASSQYGRVSEQYF,TGCGCCAGCAGCCAGTACGGGAGAGTGAGCGAGCAGTACTTC
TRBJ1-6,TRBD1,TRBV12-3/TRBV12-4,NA,CASSFPGGSGSPLHF,TGTGCCAGCAGTTTTCCAGGGGGCTCGGGTTCACCCCTCCACTTT
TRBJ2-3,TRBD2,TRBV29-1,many,CSVVSPSGGTVGTDTQYF,TGCAGCGTTGTCTCCCCGAGCGGGGGGACCGTGGGCACAGATACGCAGTATTTT
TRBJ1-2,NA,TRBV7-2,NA,CASSLAPGIAGYTF,TGTGCCAGCAGCTTAGCTCCGGGTATCGCTGGCTACACCTTC
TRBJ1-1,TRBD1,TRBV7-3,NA,CASSLSGSSGQGNTEAFF,TGTGCCAGCAGCTTATCTGGGTCCAGCGGACAGGGCAACACTGAAGCTTTCTTT
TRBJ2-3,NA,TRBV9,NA,CASTPRDSYRADTQYF,TGTGCCAGCACACCCCGGGACTCGTACAGGGCAGATACGCAGTATTTT
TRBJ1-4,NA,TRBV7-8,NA,CASSSERQPQHFGLFF,NA
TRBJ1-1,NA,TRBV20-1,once,CSATGTSPTKAFF,TGCAGTGCTACAGGGACTAGCCCCACCAAAGCTTTCTTT
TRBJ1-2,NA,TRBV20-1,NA,CSARGLADIYTF,TGCAGTGCTAGAGGGTTAGCGGACATCTACACCTTC
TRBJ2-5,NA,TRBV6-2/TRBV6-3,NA,CASSYSSRGFQETQYF,TGTGCCAGCAGTTACAGCTCGCGGGGCTTTCAAGAGACCCAGTACTTC
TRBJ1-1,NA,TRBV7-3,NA,CATAFAGGDEQFFF,TGTGCCACGGCGTTTGCTGGGGGCGATGAGCAGTTTTTCTTT
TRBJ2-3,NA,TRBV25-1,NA,CASSDGGSTDTQYF,TGCGCCAGCAGTGATGGGGGGTCCACAGATACGCAGTATTTT
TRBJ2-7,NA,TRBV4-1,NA,CASSQEVHTYEQYF,TGCGCCAGCAGCCAAGAGGTCCACACCTACGAGCAGTACTTC
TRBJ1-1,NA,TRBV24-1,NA,CATSDPTAGKYTEVFF,TGTGCCACCAGTGACCCCACGGCAGGCAAGTACACTGAAGTTTTCTTC
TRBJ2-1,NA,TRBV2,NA,CASSVVGDEQFF,TGTGCCAGCAGCGTAGTCGGGGATGAGCAGTTCTTC
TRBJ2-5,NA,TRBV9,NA,CASSRTPGQETQYF,TGTGCCAGCAGCCGGACCCCCGGTCAAGAGACCCAGTACTTC
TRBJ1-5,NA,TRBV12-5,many,CASGRRQGYQPQHF,TGTGCTAGTGGAAGAAGGCAGGGTTATCAGCCCCAGCATTTT
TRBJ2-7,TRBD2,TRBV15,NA,CATRPTLWRGGQGF,TGTGCCACCAGGCCAACGTTGTGGCGGGGAGGGCAGGGCTTC
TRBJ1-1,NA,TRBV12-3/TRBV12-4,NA,CASSRELQYTEAFF,TGTGCCAGCAGTAGAGAACTACAGTACACTGAAGCTTTCTTT
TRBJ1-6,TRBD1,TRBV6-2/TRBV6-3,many,CASSYPAGTGRESPLHF,TGTGCCAGCAGTTACCCGGCCGGGACAGGGAGAGAATCACCCCTCCACTTT
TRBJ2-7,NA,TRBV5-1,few,CASSFAAGYEQYF,TGCGCCAGCAGCTTCGCGGCAGGTTACGAGCAGTACTTC
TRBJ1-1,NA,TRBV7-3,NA,CASSSQCGSHLHFFF,TGTGCCAGCAGCTCCCAATGCGGCTCACACCTCCACTTTTTCTTT
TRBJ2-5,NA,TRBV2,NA,CASSILQRRETQYF,TGTGCCAGCAGTATTCTACAGAGGAGGGAGACCCAGTACTTC
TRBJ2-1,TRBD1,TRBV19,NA,CASTGQQYNEQFF,TGTGCCAGTACGGGACAGCAATACAATGAGCAGTTCTTC
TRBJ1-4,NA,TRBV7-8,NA,CATGWATNEKLFF,TGTGCCACTGGGTGGGCAACTAATGAAAAACTGTTTTTT
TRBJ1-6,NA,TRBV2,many,CASSEQGRNSPLHF,TGTGCCAGCAGTGAACAGGGAAGGAATTCACCCCTCCACTTT
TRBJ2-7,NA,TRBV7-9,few,CASSLAGSDEQYF,TGTGCCAGCAGCTTAGCTGGGTCGGACGAGCAGTACTTC